The next 12 T cell receptor beta chains were all read from a single sample in a study of shared clonotypes between healthy human individuals (dated by TCRdb to about 2020). CD8 naive samples were CD45RO-negative cells positively selected for CCR7, giving a CD45RA+CCR7+ population that excluded TemRA cells. The library was made by the immunoSEQ multiplex PCR assay. TCRdb limited this immuneACCESS table to in-frame rearrangements with V and J called. A share of clones is missing; checked studies link under half to unresolved V genes, and the rest is unexplained. In this sample the table shows roughly 570,000 clones, 95% to 98% of which occur a single time. The top ten clonotypes cover approximately 0.3% of the sample. Sequencing used naive CD8+ T cells sorted from blood. The cell subset or site label, read with the paper, signifies: CD45RA+CCR7+. Receptor source: a man aged 25 to 40 in good health.

The chain couples TRBV29-1 to TRBJ2-5; 9 bases are a match to TRBD1. Germline loops: CDR1 SQVTM, CDR2 ANQGSEA. The CDR3 contains 14 residues. Losses at the gene ends were 6 bases for V and 2 bases for J; bases not matched to a gene: 7. The CDR3 DNA sequence: TGCAGCGTCCTAGGAGGGACAGGGCAAGAGACCCAGTACTTC. Translated, it gives CSVLGGTGQETQYF.

The chain links TRBV11-2 to TRBJ2-1, with 8 bases aligning to TRBD2. Germline-derived CDR1 and CDR2 are SGHAT and FQNNGV. The CDR3 covers 16 residues. V dropped 5 bases and J dropped 2; count of bases not matched to a gene: 8. The CDR3 DNA follows: TGTGCCAGCAGCCCCAAGGAGCGGGAGACCTACAATGAGCAGTTCTTC. Encoded protein: CASSPKERETYNEQFF. Full variable domain (missing parts from reference TRBV11-2 and TRBJ2-1): EAGVAQSPRYKIIEKRQSVAFWCNPISGHATLYWYQQILGQGPKLLIQFQNNGVVDDSQLPKDRFSAERLKGVDSTLKIQPAKLEDSAVYLCASSPKERETYNEQFFGPGTRLTVL.

This clone occurred once. This sequence joins TRBV4-1 and TRBJ2-3, with 10 bases fitting TRBD2. V lost 4 bases, J lost 4 bases, and 14 bases stayed unmatched. Germline CDR1 is MGHRA and CDR2 is YSYEKL. The CDR3 spans 18 residues. The CDR3 loop reads CASSPIRGTSGRADTQYF. The CDR3 DNA reads TGCGCCAGCAGCCCGATCCGGGGGACAAGCGGGAGGGCAGATACGCAGTATTTT.

The J gene is TRBJ1-1, the V gene TRBV29-1, with 7 bases fitting TRBD1. Trimming removed 4 bases from V and 3 bases from J; junction bases left unmatched: 5. CDR1 is SQVTM and CDR2 is ANQGSEA in the germline V gene. This CDR3 has 13 residues. CDR3 coding DNA: TGCAGCGTTGCAGCAGGGGGATACACTGAAGCTTTCTTT. This translates into CSVAAGGYTEAFF.

This chain uses TRBV11-2 with TRBJ2-1, with D tentatively TRBD2 (6 bases). The CDR3 runs to 17 residues. V was shortened by 5 bases and J by 0 bases, with 17 bases between the two germline ends. Germline CDR1 and CDR2: SGHAT and FQNNGV. Written as DNA, the CDR3 is TGTGCCAGCAGCACCATAGCGGTTCGGAGCTCCTACAATGAGCAGTTCTTC. This sequence encodes CASSTIAVRSSYNEQFF.

The chain carries TRBV7-9 and TRBJ2-1; possible D gene TRBD1, 5 bases. Trimming stripped 5 bases from V and 1 base from J, with 18 bases between. From germline, CDR1 is SEHNR and CDR2 FQNEAQ (reference sequence). The CDR3 totals 17 residues. The CDR3 sequence: CASSPPPRDRSYNEQFF. In DNA, the CDR3 is TGTGCCAGCAGCCCACCCCCCAGGGATCGGTCCTACAATGAGCAGTTCTTC.

The count of this clone is one. The CDR3 protein is CASSIGTAYNEQFF. In DNA form, the CDR3 reads TGTGCCAGTAGTATTGGGACAGCTTACAATGAGCAGTTCTTC. The genes are TRBV19 and TRBJ2-1; 7 bases agree with TRBD1. The length of the CDR3 is 14 residues. CDR1 is LNHDA, CDR2 SQIVND, per germline (reference sequence). J lost 4 bases, V lost 3 bases, and 3 bases had no gene match.

This clone was seen only once. The chain recombines TRBV5-5 with TRBJ2-7; no clear D. V gave up 3 bases and J gave up 0 bases, with 10 bases separating them. Germline lookup yields CDR1 SGHKS and CDR2 YYEKEE (reference sequence). This CDR3 is built from 14 residues. The CDR3 DNA reads TGTGCCAGCAGCTCGTTCCTAAGCTCCTACGAGCAGTACTTC. It yields the protein CASSSFLSSYEQYF.

V usage is TRBV7-2 and J usage is TRBJ2-7, with no clear D. V dropped 3 bases and J dropped 2 bases, with 5 bases sitting between them. This CDR3 has 12 amino acids. The V gene's germline CDR1 is SGHTA and CDR2 FQGNSA. DNA for the CDR3: TGTGCCAGCAGCTTTACAGCCTACGAGCAGTACTTC. Its translation: CASSFTAYEQYF.

The V call is TRBV29-1, the J call TRBJ1-1, with D unresolved. CDR1 SQVTM and CDR2 ANQGSEA come from the germline V gene. V lost 3 bases to trimming and J lost 4 bases, with 12 bases between them. The CDR3 has 13 residues. The CDR3: CSVELLDSTEAFF. CDR3 DNA sequence: TGCAGCGTTGAGCTGCTCGATAGCACTGAAGCTTTCTTT. The full variable domain, rest sourced from reference TRBV29-1 and TRBJ1-1, is SAVISQKPSRDICQRGTSLTIQCQVDSQVTMMFWYRQQPGQSLTLIATANQGSEATYESGFVIDKFPISRPNLTFSTLTVSNMSPEDSSIYLCSVELLDSTEAFFGQGTRLTVV.

J is TRBJ2-7 and V is TRBV6-5, with TRBD2 as a possible D gene (6 bases). Per germline, CDR1 MNHEY and CDR2 SVGAGI. Trimming took off 4 bases at V and 5 bases at J, with 15 bases between the two ends. CDR3 length equals 14 residues. This CDR3 reads CASSSGTAVHEQYF. DNA of the CDR3: TGTGCCAGCAGTTCCGGGACTGCTGTCCACGAGCAGTACTTC.

The rearrangement uses TRBV27 and TRBJ2-6; the D is unclear. Per the germline V gene, CDR1 is MNHEY and CDR2 is SMNVEV (reference sequence). V was cut by 1 base and J by 15 bases, with 10 bases left in between. The CDR3 has 12 residues. The DNA of the CDR3 is TGTGCCAGCAGTTTATGGGGTCGTGACCTGACTTTC. It encodes CASSLWGRDLTF.